This T cell receptor (beta chain) is from a study of Graves' ophthalmopathy and Graves' hyperthyroidism. Background on the study: Prior to any treatment, peripheral blood was collected at the time of initial diagnosis.

The V segment lost 2 bases and the J segment 1 base; nucleotides outside the gene matches: 6. The CDR3 runs 16 residues. Germline CDR1 and CDR2: SGHTA and FQGTGA. Study-wide findings and caveats: Blood also held most thyroid clonotypes expanded above 0.001 frequency. Ophthalmopathy progression was predicted by the model at more than 55% sensitivity and roughly 72% specificity.

This clonotype was detected ten times or more. Its cognate antigen is unknown. RNA transcripts yielded amplified TCR beta CDR3 regions. A first-round RT-PCR used HTBI primers, followed by a second-round multiplex PCR. In TCRdb, the multiplex PCR reads were re-called with MiXCR into one record per CDR3 protein. The profile covers about 740,000 distinct CDR3 sequences, with 40% appearing a single time and less than 55% taken by the ten largest. Material for sequencing was peripheral blood. The TCR was taken from an adult man with Graves' ophthalmopathy. V is TRBV7-3 and J is TRBJ2-5, with 8 bases fitting TRBD2. CDR3 in DNA: TGTGCCAGCAGCTTATCCGGTAGCGGGGTCCAAGAGACCCAGTACTTC. Amino acid sequence: CASSLSGSGVQETQYF.